This T cell receptor (beta chain) comes out of a study of CXCR3-negative and CXCR3-positive naive CD8 T cells. Study-wide background: Some 150 million TRB reads in total, about 1.5 +/- 0.3 million per library.

Study-wide results and caveats: CXCR3-positive naive cells carried more hydrophobic TRB CDR3s than CXCR3-negative naive cells did. CXCR3-negative and CXCR3-positive naive cells shared comparable TRBV-TRBJ usage, but memory cells did not.

The CDR3 extends over 12 amino acids. Germline V lookup: CDR1 SQVTM, CDR2 ANQGSEA. UMI-labeled 5' RACE yielded the TRB cDNA libraries. TCRdb re-analyzed the 5' RACE reads; it lists each CDR3 protein once, without DNA. The sample data list under 4,000 distinct CDR3 sequences. In terms of frequency, this clonotype is medium-sized. Its antigen is undetermined. The receptor was derived from a human donor in good health. Some clones in this sample may be carry-over from other donors' samples. J is TRBJ2-1 and V is TRBV29-1. Input material: naive CXCR3- CD8+ T cells from blood. The subset here: CD45RO-CCR7+CD27+CD95- naive CD8+ T cells lacking CXCR3 (TNR3-). The CDR3 sequence is CSGRDSDLEQFF.